This T cell receptor beta chain was sequenced during a study of cytomegalovirus exposure and HLA in healthy donors (dated by TCRdb to about 2017). Notes on the research overall: According to a later analysis, the approximately 130 validation repertoires were produced on the same platform as the roughly 700 repertoires of the first cohort. The aim of the study was to test whether cataloging public T cell receptors could identify signatures of past pathogen exposure. Besides the first cohort of roughly 700 subjects, a separate validation cohort made up of 120 different subjects was used. To predict cytomegalovirus infection status, the study combined high-throughput TCR immunosequencing, statistical association of individual TCRs with disease status, and machine learning. What the authors observed across the whole study: It was suggested by the authors that the approach could potentially be generalized to other disease states and immunological phenotypes. Three of the identified cytomegalovirus-associated TCR beta chains were confirmed in vitro to be specific for cytomegalovirus antigens. The study listed 150 to 200 TCR beta chains as associated with cytomegalovirus. In a later analysis, TCRs clustered in the first cohort were found to also tend to co-occur in the roughly 130 validation repertoires, with 94% of cluster scores above 0. While some public TCRs were present in many individuals, most TCR sequences turned up only very rarely across donors. A later analysis lacked HLA typing for the validation cohort, so it scored co-occurrence in that cohort across all 110 or so repertoires. The classifier was reported to diagnose cytomegalovirus status with high specificity and sensitivity in both the original and validation cohorts.

The donors were included in the validation cohort of some 120 subjects, a group kept apart from the roughly 680-subject first cohort. Notes on this clone: No cognate antigen has been identified for it. Within one base of it there is no much larger clone, and no base qualities were kept.

The library was prepared using the immunoSEQ multiplex PCR assay. Per the original workflow: To diagnose cytomegalovirus status from the catalog of TCR beta chain sequences, a statistical classification framework was built. What TCRdb holds here is the immuneACCESS table cut down to in-frame rearrangements. Part of the clones is not present; checked against another copy, under half of the missing clones reflect an unresolved V gene, and the others are unexplained. That table is the source of V, J and clone size, and D and trimming were worked out from the DNA. Present in this sample are 110,000 to 150,000 clones, 94% of which were seen just once. 1.5% to 2% of the sample is in the top ten clones. V loses 5 bases, J loses 8 bases, and the germline ends lie 11 bases apart. The CDR3 measures 12 amino acids from cysteine to phenylalanine. Only the CDR3 portion is preserved as DNA: 36 bases, with reading frame beginning at the first base. CDR1 is given as SGHRS and CDR2 as YFSETQ, both from the germline V gene.

Sequencing was performed on PBMCs. This TCR came from a man aged 18 to 30 in good health and CMV-seropositive. The rearrangement joined TRBV5-1 to TRBJ2-1, with no confidently assigned D gene. The CDR3 reads CASRSRRDEQFF. The DNA reads TGCGCCAGCAGAAGTCGCCGAGATGAGCAGTTCTTC.